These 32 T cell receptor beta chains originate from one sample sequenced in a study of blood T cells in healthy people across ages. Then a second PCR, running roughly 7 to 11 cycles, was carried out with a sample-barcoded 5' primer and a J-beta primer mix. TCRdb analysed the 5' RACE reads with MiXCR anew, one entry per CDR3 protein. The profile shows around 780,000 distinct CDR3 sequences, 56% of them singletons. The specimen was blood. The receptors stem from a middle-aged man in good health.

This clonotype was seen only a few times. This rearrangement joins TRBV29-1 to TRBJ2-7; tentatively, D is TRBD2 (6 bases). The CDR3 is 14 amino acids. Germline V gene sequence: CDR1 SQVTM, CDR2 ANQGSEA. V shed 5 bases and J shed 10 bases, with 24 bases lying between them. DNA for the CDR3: TGCAGCGTTCTAAGCGGGCACGTTGGTACGGCCCAGTACTTC. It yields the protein CSVLSGHVGTAQYF.

The CDR3 sequence is CASSLSPLAGADTQYF. CDR3 sequence (DNA): TGTGCCAGCAGTTTATCCCCACTAGCGGGAGCAGATACGCAGTATTTT. The V and J genes are TRBV28 and TRBJ2-3; 11 bases match TRBD2. The germline gives CDR1 MDHEN, CDR2 SYDVKM. The CDR3 is 16 amino acids. The junction had 4 bases not matched to a gene; V was cut back by 1 base and J by 4 bases.

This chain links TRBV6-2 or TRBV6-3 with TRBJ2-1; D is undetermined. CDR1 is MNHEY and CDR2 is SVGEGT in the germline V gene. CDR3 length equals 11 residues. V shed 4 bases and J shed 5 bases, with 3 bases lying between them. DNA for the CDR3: TGTGCCAGCAGTTCGCACAATGAGCAGTTCTTC. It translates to CASSSHNEQFF.

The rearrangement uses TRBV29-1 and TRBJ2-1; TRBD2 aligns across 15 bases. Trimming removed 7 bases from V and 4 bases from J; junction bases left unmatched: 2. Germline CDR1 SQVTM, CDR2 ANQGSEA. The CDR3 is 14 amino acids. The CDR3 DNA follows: TGCAGCGGCGGGACTAGCGGGGGGTACAATGAGCAGTTCTTC. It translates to CSGGTSGGYNEQFF.

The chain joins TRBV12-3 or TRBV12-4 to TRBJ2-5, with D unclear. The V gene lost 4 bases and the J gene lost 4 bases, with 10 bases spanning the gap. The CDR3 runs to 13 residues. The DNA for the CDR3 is TGTGCCAGCAGTTATGTTAACGGAGAGACCCAGTACTTC. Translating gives CASSYVNGETQYF.

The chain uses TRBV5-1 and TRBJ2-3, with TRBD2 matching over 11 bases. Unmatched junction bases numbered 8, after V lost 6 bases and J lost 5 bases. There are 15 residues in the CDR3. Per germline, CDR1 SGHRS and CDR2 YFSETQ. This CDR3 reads CASIDSGGAGDTQYF. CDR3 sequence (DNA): TGCGCCAGCATCGATAGCGGGGGGGCCGGAGATACGCAGTATTTT.

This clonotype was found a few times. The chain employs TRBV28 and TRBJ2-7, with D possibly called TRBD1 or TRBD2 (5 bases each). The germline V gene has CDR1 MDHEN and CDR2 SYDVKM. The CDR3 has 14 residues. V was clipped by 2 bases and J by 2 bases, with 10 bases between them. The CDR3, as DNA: TGTGCCAGCAGTTTACCTGGGGGAGCCTACGAGCAGTACTTC. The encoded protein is CASSLPGGAYEQYF.

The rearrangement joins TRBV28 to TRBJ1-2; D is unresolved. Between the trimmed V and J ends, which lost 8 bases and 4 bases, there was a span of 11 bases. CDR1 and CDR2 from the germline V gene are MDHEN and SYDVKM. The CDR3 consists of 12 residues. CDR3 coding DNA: TGTGCCAGCTCATATTCGAGCTATGGCTACACCTTC. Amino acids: CASSYSSYGYTF.

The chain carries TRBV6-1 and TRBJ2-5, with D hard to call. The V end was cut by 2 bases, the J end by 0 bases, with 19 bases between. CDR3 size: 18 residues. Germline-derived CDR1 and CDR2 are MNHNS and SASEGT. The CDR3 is CASSELLDGNPYQETQYF. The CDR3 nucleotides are TGTGCCAGCAGTGAACTTCTTGACGGCAACCCCTACCAAGAGACCCAGTACTTC.

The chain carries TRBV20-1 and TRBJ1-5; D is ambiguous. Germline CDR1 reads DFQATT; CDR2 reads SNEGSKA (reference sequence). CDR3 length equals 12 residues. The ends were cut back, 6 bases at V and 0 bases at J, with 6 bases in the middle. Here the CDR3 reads CSATYSNQPQHF. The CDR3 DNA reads TGCAGTGCGACTTATAGCAATCAGCCCCAGCATTTT.

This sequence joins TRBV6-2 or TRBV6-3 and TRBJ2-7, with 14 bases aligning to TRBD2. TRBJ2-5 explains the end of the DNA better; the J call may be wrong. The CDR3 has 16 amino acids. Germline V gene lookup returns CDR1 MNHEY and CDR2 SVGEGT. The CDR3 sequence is CASSTRTSGRSETQYF. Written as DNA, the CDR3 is TGTGCCAGCAGCACAAGGACTAGCGGGAGGTCGGAGACCCAGTACTTC.

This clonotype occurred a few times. The CDR3 loop reads CASRGDRAKNIQYF. CDR3 nucleotide sequence: TGTGCCAGCAGGGGGGACAGGGCCAAAAACATTCAGTACTTC. This chain joins TRBV2 and TRBJ2-4, with 8 bases identical to TRBD1. This CDR3 is built from 14 residues. Germline values: CDR1 SNHLY, CDR2 FYNNEI. V was clipped by 6 bases and J by 1 base; unmatched bases: 2.

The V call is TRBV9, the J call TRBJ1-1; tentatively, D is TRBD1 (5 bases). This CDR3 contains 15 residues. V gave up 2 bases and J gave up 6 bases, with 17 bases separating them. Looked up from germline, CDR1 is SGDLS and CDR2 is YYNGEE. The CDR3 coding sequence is TGTGCCAGCAGCGTTGATCCAGGGCTCGGGGCTGAAGCTTTCTTT. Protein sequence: CASSVDPGLGAEAFF.

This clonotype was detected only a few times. Written as DNA, the CDR3 is TGCGCCAGCAGCCAAGATAACCGGTTGAACACTGAAGCTTTCTTT. It translates to CASSQDNRLNTEAFF. The chain has TRBV4-1 and TRBJ1-1; D unresolved. This CDR3 has 15 residues. Germline V lookup: CDR1 MGHRA, CDR2 YSYEKL. V lost 0 bases and J 0 bases, leaving 8 bases between the germline ends.

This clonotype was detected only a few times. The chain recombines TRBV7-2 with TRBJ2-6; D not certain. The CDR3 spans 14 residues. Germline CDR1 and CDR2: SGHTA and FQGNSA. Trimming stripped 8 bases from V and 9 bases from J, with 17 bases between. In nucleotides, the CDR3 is TGTGCCAGCCCCCACATCGAGCGAGACAACGTCCTGACTTTC. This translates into CASPHIERDNVLTF.

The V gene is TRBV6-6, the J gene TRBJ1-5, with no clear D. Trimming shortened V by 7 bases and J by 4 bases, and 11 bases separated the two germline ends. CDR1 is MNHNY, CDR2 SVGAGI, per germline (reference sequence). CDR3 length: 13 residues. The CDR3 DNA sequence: TGTGCCAGCAAGCCCGTAGGGAATCAGCCCCAGCATTTT. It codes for CASKPVGNQPQHF.

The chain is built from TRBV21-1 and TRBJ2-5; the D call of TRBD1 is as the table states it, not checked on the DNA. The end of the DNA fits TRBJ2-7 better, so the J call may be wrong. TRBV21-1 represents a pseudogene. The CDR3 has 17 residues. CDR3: CASSILTRDRFSYEQYF. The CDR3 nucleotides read TGTGCCAGCAGCATACTTACCCGGGACAGATTCTCCTACGAGCAGTACTTC.

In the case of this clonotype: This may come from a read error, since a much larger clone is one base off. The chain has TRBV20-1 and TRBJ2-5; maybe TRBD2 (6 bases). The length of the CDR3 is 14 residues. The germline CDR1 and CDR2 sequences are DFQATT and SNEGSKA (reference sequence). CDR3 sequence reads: CGARGGRVGGTQYF. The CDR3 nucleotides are TGCGGTGCTAGGGGAGGCCGCGTCGGAGGGACCCAGTACTTC.

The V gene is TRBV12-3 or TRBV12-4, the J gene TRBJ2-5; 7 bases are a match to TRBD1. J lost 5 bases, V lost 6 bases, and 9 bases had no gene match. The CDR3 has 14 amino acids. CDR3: CASSPIGGEETQYF. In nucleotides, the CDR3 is TGTGCCAGCAGCCCCATAGGGGGCGAGGAGACCCAGTACTTC.

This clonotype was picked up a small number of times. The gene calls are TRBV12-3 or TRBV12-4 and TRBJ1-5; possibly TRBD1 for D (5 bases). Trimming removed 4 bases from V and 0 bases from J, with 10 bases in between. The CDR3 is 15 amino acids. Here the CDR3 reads CASSSRQYSNQPQHF. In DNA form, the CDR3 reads TGTGCCAGCAGTTCGCGACAGTATAGCAATCAGCCCCAGCATTTT.

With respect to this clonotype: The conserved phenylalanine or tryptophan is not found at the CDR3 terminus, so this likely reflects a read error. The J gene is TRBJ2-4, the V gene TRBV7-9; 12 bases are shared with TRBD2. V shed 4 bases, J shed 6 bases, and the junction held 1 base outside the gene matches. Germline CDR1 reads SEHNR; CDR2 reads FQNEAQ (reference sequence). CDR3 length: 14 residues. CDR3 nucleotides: TGTGCCAGCAGCTGGGGACTAGCGGGAAACATTCAGTACCTC. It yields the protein CASSWGLAGNIQYL.

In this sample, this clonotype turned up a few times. CDR3 amino acids: CASSDRGLGGTQYF. For the CDR3, the DNA is TGTGCCAGCAGTGACAGGGGATTGGGAGGGACGCAGTACTTC. V usage is TRBV12-3 or TRBV12-4 and J usage is TRBJ2-4; D perhaps matches TRBD1 (8 bases). Trimming left V 5 bases short and J 13 bases short, with 21 bases between. This CDR3 has 14 amino acids.

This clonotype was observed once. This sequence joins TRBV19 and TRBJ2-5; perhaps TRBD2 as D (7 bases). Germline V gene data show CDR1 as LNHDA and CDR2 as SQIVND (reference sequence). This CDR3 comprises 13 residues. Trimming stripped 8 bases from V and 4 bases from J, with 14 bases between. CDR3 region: CASHSGGPETQYF. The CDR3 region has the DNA TGTGCCAGTCATTCCGGGGGGCCAGAGACCCAGTACTTC.

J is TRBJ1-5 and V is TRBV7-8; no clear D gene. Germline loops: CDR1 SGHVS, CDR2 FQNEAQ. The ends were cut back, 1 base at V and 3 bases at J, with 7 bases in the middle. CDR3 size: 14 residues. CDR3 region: CASSLDWVNQPQHF. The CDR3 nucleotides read TGTGCCAGCAGCTTAGATTGGGTCAATCAGCCCCAGCATTTT.

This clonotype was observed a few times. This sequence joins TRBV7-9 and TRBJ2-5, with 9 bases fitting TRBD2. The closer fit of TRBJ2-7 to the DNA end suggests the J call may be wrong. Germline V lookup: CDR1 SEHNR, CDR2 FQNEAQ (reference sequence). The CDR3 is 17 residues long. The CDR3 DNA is TGTGCCAGCAGCTTAGGAGTTCTGGCGGGAGGGCAGGACGAGCAGTACTTC. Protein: CASSLGVLAGGQDEQYF.

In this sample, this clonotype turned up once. The CDR3 here is CSVNQGAAETQYF. CDR3 sequence (DNA): TGCAGCGTTAACCAGGGGGCGGCGGAGACCCAGTACTTC. The rearrangement uses TRBV29-1 and TRBJ2-5; 8 nucleotides match TRBD1. V was pared by 5 bases and J by 5 bases, with 7 bases of the junction left unmatched. CDR1 is SQVTM, CDR2 ANQGSEA, per germline. This CDR3 contains 13 residues.

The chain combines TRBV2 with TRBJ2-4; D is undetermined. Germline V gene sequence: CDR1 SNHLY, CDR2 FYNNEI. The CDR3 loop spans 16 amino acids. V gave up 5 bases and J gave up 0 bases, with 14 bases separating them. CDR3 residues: CASSNSGALAKNIQYF. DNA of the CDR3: TGTGCCAGCAGTAATTCAGGCGCACTAGCCAAAAACATTCAGTACTTC.

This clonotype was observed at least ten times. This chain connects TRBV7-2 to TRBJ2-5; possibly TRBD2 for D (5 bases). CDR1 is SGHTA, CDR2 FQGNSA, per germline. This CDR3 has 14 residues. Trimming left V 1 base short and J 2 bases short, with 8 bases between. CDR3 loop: CASSLGREQETQYF. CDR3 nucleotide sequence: TGTGCCAGCAGCTTAGGTCGGGAACAAGAGACCCAGTACTTC.

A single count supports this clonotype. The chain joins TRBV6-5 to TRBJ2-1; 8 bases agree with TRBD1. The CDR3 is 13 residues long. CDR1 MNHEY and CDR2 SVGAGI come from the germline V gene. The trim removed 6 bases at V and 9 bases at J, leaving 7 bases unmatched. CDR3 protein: CASRRTGFFEQFF. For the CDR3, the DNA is TGTGCCAGCAGACGGACAGGGTTCTTTGAGCAGTTCTTC.

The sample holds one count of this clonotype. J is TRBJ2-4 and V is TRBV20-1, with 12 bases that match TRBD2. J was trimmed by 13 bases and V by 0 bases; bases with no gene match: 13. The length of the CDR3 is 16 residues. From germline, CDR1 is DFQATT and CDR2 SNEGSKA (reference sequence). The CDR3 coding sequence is TGCAGTGCTAGAGATTTCCTAGCGGGAGGGCGGGAAGAGCAGTACTTC. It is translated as CSARDFLAGGREEQYF.

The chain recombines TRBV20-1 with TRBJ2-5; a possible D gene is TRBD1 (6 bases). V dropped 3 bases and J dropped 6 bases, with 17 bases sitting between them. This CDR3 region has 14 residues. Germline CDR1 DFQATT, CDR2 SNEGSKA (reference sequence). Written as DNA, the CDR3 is TGCAGTGCTAGCCCCGGGCAGGGGTCGCAGACCCAGTACTTC. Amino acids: CSASPGQGSQTQYF.

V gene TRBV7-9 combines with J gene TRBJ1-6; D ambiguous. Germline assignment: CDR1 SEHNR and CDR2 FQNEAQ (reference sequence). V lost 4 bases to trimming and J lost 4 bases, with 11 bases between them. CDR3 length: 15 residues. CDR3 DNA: TGTGCCAGCAGCTCCGCGACGGAGTATAATTCACCCCTCCACTTT. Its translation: CASSSATEYNSPLHF.